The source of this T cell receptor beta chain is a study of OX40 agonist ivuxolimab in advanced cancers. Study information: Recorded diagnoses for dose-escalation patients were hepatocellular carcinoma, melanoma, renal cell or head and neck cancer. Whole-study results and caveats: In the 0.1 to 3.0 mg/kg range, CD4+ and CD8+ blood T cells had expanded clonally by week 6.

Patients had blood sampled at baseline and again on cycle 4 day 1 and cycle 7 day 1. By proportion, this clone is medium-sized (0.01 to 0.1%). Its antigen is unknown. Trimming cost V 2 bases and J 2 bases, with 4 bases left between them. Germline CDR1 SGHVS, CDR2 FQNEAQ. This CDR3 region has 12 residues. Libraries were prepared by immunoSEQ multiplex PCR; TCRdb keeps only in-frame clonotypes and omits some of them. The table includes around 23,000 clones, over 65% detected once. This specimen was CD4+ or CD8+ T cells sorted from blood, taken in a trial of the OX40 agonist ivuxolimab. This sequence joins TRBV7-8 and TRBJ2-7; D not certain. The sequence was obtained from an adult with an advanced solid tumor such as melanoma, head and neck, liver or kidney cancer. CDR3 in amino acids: CASSLPPYEQYF. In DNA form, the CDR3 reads TGTGCCAGCAGCTTACCACCCTACGAGCAGTACTTC.